The 3 T cell receptor beta chains listed next were all sequenced from one sample in a study of blood T cell repertoires in COVID-19. TCRdb's copy holds only in-frame clones and misses some; the assay was immunoSEQ multiplex PCR. The sample contains 100,000 to 150,000 clones, 87% of which appear only once. The sequencing input was peripheral blood. These receptors were taken from a middle-aged man with active COVID-19.

V gene TRBV7-2 combines with J gene TRBJ2-2; D may be TRBD1 (6 bases). Germline CDR1 is SGHTA and CDR2 is FQGNSA. CDR3 length: 14 residues. The ends were cut back, 5 bases at V and 4 bases at J, with 11 bases in the middle. CDR3 DNA sequence: TGTGCCAGCAGCCCTCAACAGGGCACCGGGGAGCTGTTTTTT. This translates into CASSPQQGTGELFF.

The V and J genes are TRBV6-2 or TRBV6-3 and TRBJ2-1; 8 bases agree with TRBD2. The V gene end was trimmed by 2 bases and the J gene end by 0 bases; junction bases not matched to a gene: 12. This CDR3 contains 19 residues. Germline values: CDR1 MNHEY, CDR2 SVGEGT. The CDR3 region is CASSYRLAGSTSSYNEQFF. CDR3 coding DNA: TGTGCCAGCAGTTACCGATTAGCGGGGTCCACCAGCTCCTACAATGAGCAGTTCTTC.

The genes are TRBV12-3 or TRBV12-4 and TRBJ2-3; D might be TRBD2 (5 bases). Trimming pared 8 bases from V and 9 bases from J, leaving 18 bases between. CDR3 length: 13 amino acids. The CDR3 spells CASSLGSSGTQYF. For the CDR3, the DNA is TGTGCCAGCTCCCTGGGCTCCTCGGGAACGCAGTATTTT.